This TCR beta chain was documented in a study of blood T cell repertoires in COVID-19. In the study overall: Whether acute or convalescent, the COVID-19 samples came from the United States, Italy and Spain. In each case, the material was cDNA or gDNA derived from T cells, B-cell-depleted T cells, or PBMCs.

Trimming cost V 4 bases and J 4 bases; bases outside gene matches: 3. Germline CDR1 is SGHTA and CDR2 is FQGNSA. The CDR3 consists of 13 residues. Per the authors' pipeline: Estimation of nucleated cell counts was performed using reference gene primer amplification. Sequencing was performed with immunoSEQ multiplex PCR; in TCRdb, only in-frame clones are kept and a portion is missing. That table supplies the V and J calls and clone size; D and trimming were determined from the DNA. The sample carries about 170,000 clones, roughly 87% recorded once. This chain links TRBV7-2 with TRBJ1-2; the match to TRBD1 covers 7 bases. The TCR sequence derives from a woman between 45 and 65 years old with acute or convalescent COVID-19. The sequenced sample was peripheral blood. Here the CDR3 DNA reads TGTGCCAGCAGCTCCGGGACAGCCTATGGCTACACCTTC. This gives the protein CASSSGTAYGYTF.